The 27 T cell receptor beta chains below all came from one sample that was sequenced in a study of T cell changes during pregnancy in multiple sclerosis. Sequencing used immunoSEQ multiplex PCR; TCRdb keeps in-frame clones, though not all of them. The profile shows some 30,000 clones, around 92% of them singletons. The sequencing here drew on peripheral blood, taken in the first trimester of pregnancy. The receptor set was obtained from a female donor in good health, enrolled as a control in a pregnancy study.

A single count supports this clone. The CDR3 sequence is CASSLWPGDGYTF. CDR3 in DNA: TGTGCCAGCAGTTTATGGCCCGGGGATGGCTACACCTTC. The gene calls are TRBV27 and TRBJ1-2; D remains ambiguous. The germline V and J ends were trimmed by 1 base and 6 bases, with 9 bases remaining between them. The CDR3 has 13 residues. Germline CDR1 and CDR2: MNHEY and SMNVEV (reference sequence).

The chain employs TRBV29-1 and TRBJ2-3; weak D call: TRBD2 (7 bases). The CDR3 runs 15 residues. Germline values: CDR1 SQVTM, CDR2 ANQGSEA. Trimming took 7 bases from V and 4 from J, leaving 21 bases between them. The CDR3 DNA reads TGCAGCGCCTTAAAGGGGGGGAGTATCGCAGATACGCAGTATTTT. The encoded protein is CSALKGGSIADTQYF.

The chain links TRBV29-1 to TRBJ2-2; D might be TRBD2 (5 bases). V was cut by 4 bases and J by 4 bases, with 16 bases left in between. CDR3 length: 15 amino acids. The germline gives CDR1 SQVTM, CDR2 ANQGSEA. The CDR3 DNA reads TGCAGCGTTGTGGGAGTCGCTCTAGGCACCGGGGAGCTGTTTTTT. Translation: CSVVGVALGTGELFF.

The rearrangement joins TRBV28 to TRBJ2-3; TRBD2 aligns across 11 bases. The J segment lost 2 bases and the V segment lost 2 bases, leaving 9 bases of the junction unmatched. The CDR3 length is 18 residues. Germline V gene data show CDR1 as MDHEN and CDR2 as SYDVKM. CDR3 amino acids: CASSLGLAGGRITDTQYF. Written as DNA, the CDR3 is TGTGCCAGCAGTTTAGGTCTAGCGGGGGGCCGAATCACAGATACGCAGTATTTT.

CDR3 coding DNA: TGTGCCAGCACCCTGGGGGGGCAGGCCGGCTCCTACGAGCAGTACTTC. It yields the protein CASTLGGQAGSYEQYF. The chain joins TRBV7-6 to TRBJ2-7, with D tentatively TRBD2 (7 bases). CDR3 length equals 16 residues. Trimming stripped 7 bases from V and 0 bases from J, with 19 bases between. Germline CDR1 reads SGHVS; CDR2 reads FNYEAQ. Combining the CDR3 with reference TRBV7-6 and TRBJ2-7 gives the whole variable domain GAGVSQSPRYKVTKRGQDVALRCDPISGHVSLYWYRQALGQGPEFLTYFNYEAQQDKSGLPNDRFSAERPEGSISTLTIQRTEQRDSAMYRCASTLGGQAGSYEQYFGPGTRLTVT.

The genes are TRBV30 and TRBJ1-2; a possible D gene is TRBD1 (5 bases). This CDR3 comprises 13 residues. Germline V gene data show CDR1 as GTSNPN and CDR2 as SVGIG (reference sequence). The V and J ends lost 2 bases and 7 bases respectively, with 14 bases between them. The CDR3: CAWSSPGQGGYTF. The CDR3 bases are TGTGCCTGGAGTTCCCCCGGGCAGGGTGGCTACACCTTC.

The gene calls are TRBV19 and TRBJ2-3; TRBD2 agrees at 10 bases. V trimming: 2 bases; J trimming: 1 base; junction bases outside the gene matches: 0. CDR3 length equals 15 residues. From germline, CDR1 is LNHDA and CDR2 SQIVND (reference sequence). The CDR3: CASSILAGGTDTQYF. The DNA for the CDR3 is TGTGCCAGTAGTATACTAGCGGGGGGCACAGATACGCAGTATTTT. Filled out from reference TRBV19 and TRBJ2-3, the complete variable domain reads DGGITQSPKYLFRKEGQNVTLSCEQNLNHDAMYWYRQDPGQGLRLIYYSQIVNDFQKGDIAEGYSVSREKKESFPLTVTSAQKNPTAFYLCASSILAGGTDTQYFGPGTRLTVL.

J is TRBJ2-3 and V is TRBV18; D is unclear. Germline CDR1 reads KGHSH; CDR2 reads LQKENI. There are 12 residues in the CDR3. The V end lost 2 bases, the J end lost 5 bases, and 5 bases lay between the germline ends. The CDR3 region is CASSPGRDTQYF. CDR3 DNA sequence: TGTGCCAGCTCACCAGGTAGAGATACGCAGTATTTT.

The chain carries TRBV12-5 and TRBJ1-5, with D hard to call. This CDR3 comprises 15 residues. Trimming removed 1 base at V and 3 bases at J, with 10 bases between. Germline-derived CDR1 and CDR2 are LGHNT and FRNRAP. The CDR3 bases are TGTGCTAGTGGTTTGGGGTTGCAGGACAATCAGCCCCAGCATTTT. Its protein is CASGLGLQDNQPQHF. Using reference TRBV12-5 and TRBJ1-5 for the parts outside the CDR3, the full variable domain is DARVTQTPRHKVTEMGQEVTMRCQPILGHNTVFWYRQTMMQGLELLAYFRNRAPLDDSGMPKDRFSAEMPDATLATLKIQPSEPRDSAVYFCASGLGLQDNQPQHFGDGTRLSIL.

The CDR3 is CASRRTGTGGSYGYTF. As DNA, the CDR3 is TGTGCCAGCAGGCGGACCGGGACAGGGGGCAGCTATGGCTACACCTTC. The gene calls are TRBV5-8 and TRBJ1-2; 12 bases line up with TRBD1. The germline gives CDR1 SGHTS, CDR2 YDEGEE. The V segment lost 5 bases and the J segment 4 bases; nucleotides outside the gene matches: 9. The CDR3 runs 16 residues. The whole variable domain, remainder taken from reference TRBV5-8 and TRBJ1-2, is EAGVTQSPTHLIKTRGQQATLRCSPISGHTSVYWYQQALGLGLQFLLWYDEGEERNRGNFPPRFSGRQFPNYSSELNVNALELEDSALYLCASRRTGTGGSYGYTFGSGTRLTVV.

This chain links TRBV6-1 with TRBJ2-7; 9 bases align to TRBD1. V dropped 3 bases and J dropped 4; count of bases not matched to a gene: 7. The CDR3 runs to 15 residues. Per the germline V gene, CDR1 is MNHNS and CDR2 is SASEGT. The CDR3 is CASSEEGTGWYEQYF. The DNA for the CDR3 is TGTGCCAGCAGTGAGGAGGGGACAGGGTGGTACGAGCAGTACTTC.

Remarks on this clone: At one of its ends the junction is not consistent with the germline gene, which may arise from a read error. The V gene is TRBV28, the J gene TRBJ2-7; D gene uncertain. There are 11 residues in the CDR3. In germline, CDR1 is MDHEN, CDR2 SYDVKM. CDR3 sequence (DNA): TGTGCCAGCAGTTCTACCCCTCACTTACTCTTC. This gives the protein CASSSTPHLLF.

This sequence joins TRBV27 and TRBJ2-3; the match to TRBD2 covers 7 bases. With V trimmed by 0 bases and J by 2 bases, 5 bases remained unmatched. Looked up from germline, CDR1 is MNHEY and CDR2 is SMNVEV (reference sequence). The CDR3 runs to 16 residues. CDR3 sequence (DNA): TGTGCCAGCAGTTTATCTGCGGGGGATCTCACAGATACGCAGTATTTT. The encoded protein is CASSLSAGDLTDTQYF.

The rearrangement uses TRBV9 and TRBJ2-2; the D gene is possibly TRBD2 (6 bases). Germline CDR1 is SGDLS and CDR2 is YYNGEE. V gave up 0 bases and J gave up 0 bases, with 6 bases separating them. This CDR3 contains 15 residues. The CDR3 loop reads CASSVGGANTGELFF. The DNA for the CDR3 is TGTGCCAGCAGCGTAGGCGGGGCGAACACCGGGGAGCTGTTTTTT.

The sample holds one count of this clone. The chain carries TRBV5-1 and TRBJ2-1, with TRBD2 identical over 9 bases. This CDR3 contains 15 residues. CDR1 is SGHRS, CDR2 YFSETQ, per germline. V lost 3 bases, J lost 2 bases, and 3 bases stayed unmatched. This chain's CDR3 is CASSSREGPYNEQFF. Written as DNA, the CDR3 is TGCGCCAGCAGCTCGCGGGAGGGTCCCTACAATGAGCAGTTCTTC.

The chain links TRBV2 to TRBJ1-2; D perhaps matches TRBD1 (6 bases). Trimming removed 1 base from V and 0 bases from J, with 12 bases in between. The CDR3 extends over 16 amino acids. Germline V gene data show CDR1 as SNHLY and CDR2 as FYNNEI. The CDR3 loop reads CASSEGGRGANYGYTF. The CDR3 DNA is TGTGCCAGCAGTGAAGGGGGCAGGGGAGCTAACTATGGCTACACCTTC. Variable domain in full (rest from reference TRBV2 and TRBJ1-2): EPEVTQTPSHQVTQMGQEVILRCVPISNHLYFYWYRQILGQKVEFLVSFYNNEISEKSEIFDDQFSVERPDGSNFTLKIRSTKLEDSAMYFCASSEGGRGANYGYTFGSGTRLTVV.

The gene calls are TRBV6-1 and TRBJ2-7, with TRBD2 identical over 7 bases. In germline, CDR1 is MNHNS, CDR2 SASEGT. V shed 2 bases and J 3 bases; nucleotides not matched to a gene: 7. The CDR3 is 15 residues long. CDR3 DNA: TGTGCCAGCAGTGAATGGGGGGGACCAGGCTACGAGCAGTACTTC. It codes for CASSEWGGPGYEQYF.

V is TRBV10-3 and J is TRBJ1-2; D gene unclear. The germline V gene has CDR1 ENHRY and CDR2 SYGVKD. Between the trimmed V and J ends, which lost 7 bases and 0 bases, there was a span of 9 bases. This CDR3 is built from 13 residues. DNA of the CDR3: TGTGCCATCACTAGGACTCCTAACTATGGCTACACCTTC. Residues: CAITRTPNYGYTF.

The CDR3 spells CSAPGQHGYTF. CDR3 nucleotides: TGCAGTGCTCCGGGACAGCATGGCTACACCTTC. The V and J genes are TRBV20-1 and TRBJ1-2; 7 nucleotides match TRBD1. The junction had 3 bases not matched to a gene; V was cut back by 5 bases and J by 6 bases. Germline CDR1 is DFQATT and CDR2 is SNEGSKA (reference sequence). The length of the CDR3 is 11 residues.

The V and J genes are TRBV18 and TRBJ2-2; D uncertain. Trimming cost V 6 bases and J 6 bases, with 11 bases left between them. Per the germline V gene, CDR1 is KGHSH and CDR2 is LQKENI. This CDR3 region has 13 residues. CDR3 sequence (DNA): TGTGCCAGCTCTCTAAAGGAGTCCGGGGAGCTGTTTTTT. It encodes CASSLKESGELFF.

V gene TRBV4-1 combines with J gene TRBJ2-3, with 8 positions matching TRBD1. The trim removed 4 bases at V and 0 bases at J, leaving 3 bases unmatched. The CDR3 sequence is 15 residues long. Germline-derived CDR1 and CDR2 are MGHRA and YSYEKL. The DNA of the CDR3 is TGCGCCAGCAGCCCCAGACAGGGGAGCACAGATACGCAGTATTTT. It translates to CASSPRQGSTDTQYF.

In this sample, this clone is medium-sized. The rearrangement uses TRBV19 and TRBJ1-5; 8 bases fit TRBD1. The CDR3 runs to 14 residues. From germline, CDR1 is LNHDA and CDR2 SQIVND (reference sequence). The V and J ends lost 4 bases and 2 bases, in that order; junction bases with no gene match: 1. CDR3 in amino acids: CASSKDRGNQPQHF. The CDR3 bases are TGTGCCAGTAGTAAGGACAGGGGCAATCAGCCCCAGCATTTT.

The gene calls are TRBV11-1 and TRBJ2-7; TRBD2 matches at 9 bases. CDR3 length: 15 amino acids. Germline V gene data show CDR1 as SGHAT and CDR2 as FQDESV (reference sequence). V was clipped by 9 bases and J by 2 bases; unmatched bases: 11. CDR3 DNA: TGTGCCAGTAGCCGCCCTAGCGGGGCAACCTACGAGCAGTACTTC. Encoded protein: CASSRPSGATYEQYF.

This chain joins TRBV12-5 and TRBJ1-1; 9 bases map to TRBD1. J was trimmed by 5 bases and V by 7 bases; bases with no gene match: 8. Per germline, CDR1 LGHNT and CDR2 FRNRAP. This CDR3 comprises 14 residues. Here the CDR3 reads CASDEQGAETEAFF. Here the CDR3 DNA reads TGTGCTAGTGACGAACAGGGGGCTGAGACTGAAGCTTTCTTT. Together with reference TRBV12-5 and TRBJ1-1, the CDR3 gives the full variable domain: DARVTQTPRHKVTEMGQEVTMRCQPILGHNTVFWYRQTMMQGLELLAYFRNRAPLDDSGMPKDRFSAEMPDATLATLKIQPSEPRDSAVYFCASDEQGAETEAFFGQGTRLTVV.

This chain links TRBV5-1 with TRBJ1-4; D is unclear. V lost 3 bases to trimming and J lost 7 bases, with 16 bases between them. Germline lookup yields CDR1 SGHRS and CDR2 YFSETQ. The CDR3 contains 15 residues. The CDR3 bases are TGCGCCAGCAGCTCCTCCGAGGCGGCTTTTGAAAAACTGTTTTTT. Translating gives CASSSSEAAFEKLFF.

CDR3 sequence reads: CASSWGTADTEAFF. CDR3 DNA sequence: TGTGCCAGCAGCTGGGGGACAGCTGACACTGAAGCTTTCTTT. The genes are TRBV11-2 and TRBJ1-1, with TRBD1 matching over 7 bases. V gave up 4 bases and J gave up 3 bases; unmatched junction bases: 5. Germline V CDR1 and CDR2: SGHAT, FQNNGV. This CDR3 spans 14 amino acids.

This clone was counted a single time. This chain uses TRBV2 with TRBJ1-2, with D maybe TRBD1 (6 bases). Germline CDR1 and CDR2: SNHLY and FYNNEI. The CDR3 has 15 amino acids. Trimming pared 4 bases from V and 5 bases from J, leaving 17 bases between. The CDR3: CASSGTGWSWYGYTF. CDR3 DNA: TGTGCCAGCAGTGGCACAGGGTGGTCGTGGTATGGCTACACCTTC.